Listed below are T cell receptor beta chains from one sample, sequenced in a study of vaccination effects on CD4 cells after COVID-19. Generated by immunoSEQ multiplex PCR, the TCRdb table keeps only in-frame clones and is missing some. The table includes under 70,000 clones, over 70% detected once. Their cognate antigens are unknown. The sample here was CD4+ T cells from PBMCs cultured with HCoV-OC43 spike peptides, taken before COVID-19 vaccination. The origin of the receptors is a human donor who received a COVID-19 vaccine. Each CDR3 is given with its conserved first and last residue. Fields, in order: J gene, V gene, D gene, clone size, CDR3 DNA, CDR3 protein. The D gene is left open where the match is weak. Clone sizes are given selectively: once, few, many, or a class where the clone is expanded.

J gene: TRBJ1-4; V gene: TRBV9; D gene: TRBD1; clone size: NA; CDR3 DNA: TGTGCCAGCAGCCCGCAGGGGGCGCGGGGGATGTTTTTT; CDR3 protein: CASSPQGARGMFF
J gene: TRBJ1-2; V gene: TRBV28; D gene: TRBD1; clone size: once; CDR3 DNA: TGTGCCAGCAAGAAGGGGGCGGTCCCAGAGAAGGGCTACACCTTC; CDR3 protein: CASKKGAVPEKGYTF
J gene: TRBJ1-6; V gene: TRBV18; D gene: NA; clone size: few; CDR3 DNA: TGTGCCAGCTCACCGGGGTTGACAGGCAATAATTCACCCCTCCACTTT; CDR3 protein: CASSPGLTGNNSPLHF
J gene: TRBJ2-1; V gene: TRBV19; D gene: NA; clone size: NA; CDR3 DNA: TGTGCCAGTAGTCTTGCTGGGGACTGGGGCAGGGAGCAGTTCTTC; CDR3 protein: CASSLAGDWGREQFF
J gene: TRBJ2-2; V gene: TRBV6-6; D gene: NA; clone size: NA; CDR3 DNA: TGTGCCAGCACTCCGACAGAGTACACCGGGGAGCTGTTTTTT; CDR3 protein: CASTPTEYTGELFF
J gene: TRBJ2-1; V gene: TRBV6-5; D gene: TRBD1; clone size: NA; CDR3 DNA: TGTGCCAGCAGTAGGGACAGGGGAGAGTACAATGAGCAGTTCTTC; CDR3 protein: CASSRDRGEYNEQFF
J gene: TRBJ1-2; V gene: TRBV13; D gene: TRBD1; clone size: few; CDR3 DNA: TGTGCCAGCAGCTTATTTAGGGACAGATACTATGGCTACACCTTC; CDR3 protein: CASSLFRDRYYGYTF
J gene: TRBJ1-5; V gene: TRBV3-1/TRBV3-2; D gene: NA; clone size: NA; CDR3 DNA: TGTGCCAGCAGCCAACGTCAGGGAAATATCGCTCAGCCCCAGCATTTT; CDR3 protein: CASSQRQGNIAQPQHF
J gene: TRBJ2-1; V gene: TRBV7-3; D gene: NA; clone size: NA; CDR3 DNA: TGTGCCAGCAGCTTATACGGGAACAATGAGCAGTTCTTC; CDR3 protein: CASSLYGNNEQFF
J gene: TRBJ1-4; V gene: TRBV7-2; D gene: TRBD1; clone size: NA; CDR3 DNA: TGTGCCAGCAGCTTACGGACAGGGGATGAAAAACTGTTTTTT; CDR3 protein: CASSLRTGDEKLFF
J gene: TRBJ1-1; V gene: TRBV3-1/TRBV3-2; D gene: NA; clone size: NA; CDR3 DNA: TGTGCCAGCAGCCAATATCTTAGCACTGAAGCTTTCTTT; CDR3 protein: CASSQYLSTEAFF
J gene: TRBJ1-5; V gene: TRBV3-1/TRBV3-2; D gene: NA; clone size: NA; CDR3 DNA: TGTGCCAGCAGCCAGGGGACAAGCAATCAGCCCCAGCATTTT; CDR3 protein: CASSQGTSNQPQHF
J gene: TRBJ2-3; V gene: TRBV2; D gene: TRBD1; clone size: once; CDR3 DNA: TGTGGCCTACAGGGGATAGGCACAGATACGCAGTATTTT; CDR3 protein: CGLQGIGTDTQYF
J gene: TRBJ2-5; V gene: TRBV7-3; D gene: NA; clone size: NA; CDR3 DNA: TGTGCCAGCAGCTTACACTGGGGGGAGACCCAGTACTTC; CDR3 protein: CASSLHWGETQYF
J gene: TRBJ2-3; V gene: TRBV15; D gene: NA; clone size: NA; CDR3 DNA: TGTGCCACCAGCCCGGGCGGGGACCCTAGGGGGTCAGATACGCAGTATTTT; CDR3 protein: CATSPGGDPRGSDTQYF
J gene: TRBJ2-5; V gene: TRBV24-1; D gene: NA; clone size: NA; CDR3 DNA: TGTGCCACCAGTGATGGAGGGACAGCGCAAGAGACCCAGTACTTC; CDR3 protein: CATSDGGTAQETQYF
J gene: TRBJ2-5; V gene: TRBV6-5; D gene: NA; clone size: NA; CDR3 DNA: TGTGCCAGCAGTTACGCGTCAGGGGGGAACCAAGAGACCCAGTACTTC; CDR3 protein: CASSYASGGNQETQYF
J gene: TRBJ2-2; V gene: TRBV19; D gene: NA; clone size: NA; CDR3 DNA: TGTGCCAGTACCCGACAGCCCTATGCGAACACCGGGGAGCTGTTTTTT; CDR3 protein: CASTRQPYANTGELFF
J gene: TRBJ2-5; V gene: TRBV27; D gene: TRBD2; clone size: NA; CDR3 DNA: TGTGCCAGCAAACGACTAGCGGGAGTGAGCGAAGAGACCCAGTACTTC; CDR3 protein: CASKRLAGVSEETQYF
J gene: TRBJ2-3; V gene: TRBV12-3/TRBV12-4; D gene: NA; clone size: NA; CDR3 DNA: TGTGCCAGCAGGATCGGGCCTATAGATACGCAGTATTTT; CDR3 protein: CASRIGPIDTQYF
J gene: TRBJ2-2; V gene: TRBV6-5; D gene: NA; clone size: NA; CDR3 DNA: TGTGCCAGCAGTTACACCAGAAAAGCGAACACCGGGGAGCTGTTTTTT; CDR3 protein: CASSYTRKANTGELFF
J gene: TRBJ1-6; V gene: TRBV6-5; D gene: TRBD1; clone size: NA; CDR3 DNA: TGTGCCAGCAGTTTAGACAGGGTAGATTCACCCCTCCACTTT; CDR3 protein: CASSLDRVDSPLHF
J gene: TRBJ2-5; V gene: TRBV3-1/TRBV3-2; D gene: NA; clone size: NA; CDR3 DNA: TGTGCCAGCAGCCAAAGGGGGCGGGGGGAGACCCAGTACTTC; CDR3 protein: CASSQRGRGETQYF
J gene: TRBJ2-1; V gene: TRBV5-3; D gene: TRBD2; clone size: once; CDR3 DNA: TGTGCCAGAAGCCTAATTGGGACTAGCGGGGGGAGCTCCTACAATGAGCAGTTCTTC; CDR3 protein: CARSLIGTSGGSSYNEQFF
J gene: TRBJ1-5; V gene: TRBV9; D gene: TRBD1; clone size: few; CDR3 DNA: TGTGCCAGCAGCTCGGACAGGGAAGGTCAGCCCCAGCATTTT; CDR3 protein: CASSSDREGQPQHF
J gene: TRBJ2-2; V gene: TRBV7-9; D gene: NA; clone size: NA; CDR3 DNA: TGTGCCAGCAGCTTAGGCCAGGGACTGAACACCGGGGAGCTGTTTTTT; CDR3 protein: CASSLGQGLNTGELFF
J gene: TRBJ2-5; V gene: TRBV5-1; D gene: NA; clone size: NA; CDR3 DNA: TGCGCCAGCAGCTTGAGAAGCGGACCCTCAGTGGGAGAGACCCAGTACTTC; CDR3 protein: CASSLRSGPSVGETQYF
J gene: TRBJ2-1; V gene: TRBV11-1; D gene: NA; clone size: NA; CDR3 DNA: TGTGCCAGCAGATCCACCAGGGGGGGTGGGGAGCAGTTCTTC; CDR3 protein: CASRSTRGGGEQFF
J gene: TRBJ2-4; V gene: TRBV6-2/TRBV6-3; D gene: TRBD1; clone size: NA; CDR3 DNA: TGTGCCAGCAGTTATCTTGGGACAGAAAACATTCAGTACTTC; CDR3 protein: CASSYLGTENIQYF
J gene: TRBJ1-5; V gene: TRBV3-1/TRBV3-2; D gene: NA; clone size: NA; CDR3 DNA: TGTGCCAGCAGCCTACGCAATCAGCCCCAGCATTTT; CDR3 protein: CASSLRNQPQHF
J gene: TRBJ1-2; V gene: TRBV18; D gene: NA; clone size: NA; CDR3 DNA: TGTGCCAGCTCACAACAGGGTAACTATGGCTACACCTTC; CDR3 protein: CASSQQGNYGYTF
J gene: TRBJ1-1; V gene: TRBV7-2; D gene: NA; clone size: NA; CDR3 DNA: TGTGCCAGCAGCTTTCGAGGGATCGCTGAAGCTTTCTTT; CDR3 protein: CASSFRGIAEAFF
J gene: TRBJ2-5; V gene: TRBV4-1; D gene: NA; clone size: NA; CDR3 DNA: TGCGCCAGCAGCCAAGCAGTTAAAGAGACCCAGTACTTC; CDR3 protein: CASSQAVKETQYF
J gene: TRBJ2-3; V gene: TRBV6-5; D gene: TRBD2; clone size: NA; CDR3 DNA: TGTGCCAGCAGTTACTCAAGACTAGCGAGGGATACGCAGTATTTT; CDR3 protein: CASSYSRLARDTQYF
J gene: TRBJ1-1; V gene: TRBV15; D gene: NA; clone size: NA; CDR3 DNA: TGTGCCACCAGCAGAGGCTCCGGAGGGAACACTGAAGCTTTCTTT; CDR3 protein: CATSRGSGGNTEAFF
J gene: TRBJ1-2; V gene: TRBV6-5; D gene: NA; clone size: once; CDR3 DNA: TGTGCCAGCAGTTACGGGGAGTCACGGGGCTACACCTTC; CDR3 protein: CASSYGESRGYTF
J gene: TRBJ2-3; V gene: TRBV5-1; D gene: NA; clone size: NA; CDR3 DNA: TGCGCCAGCAGCTTCTCAACAGGCGCGCTCACAGATACGCAGTATTTT; CDR3 protein: CASSFSTGALTDTQYF
J gene: TRBJ2-5; V gene: TRBV5-1; D gene: TRBD1; clone size: NA; CDR3 DNA: TGCGCCAGCAGCTTGGGTCCTACAGGGGGCGGCGAGACCCAGTACTTC; CDR3 protein: CASSLGPTGGGETQYF
J gene: TRBJ2-3; V gene: TRBV25-1; D gene: NA; clone size: NA; CDR3 DNA: TGTGCCAGCAGTGAAATCCAGGGCCGGGGCACAGATACGCAGTATTTT; CDR3 protein: CASSEIQGRGTDTQYF
J gene: TRBJ2-4; V gene: TRBV3-1/TRBV3-2; D gene: TRBD1; clone size: NA; CDR3 DNA: TGTGCCAGCAGCCAAGACCGGACAGGGCCAACCAAAAACATTCAGTACTTC; CDR3 protein: CASSQDRTGPTKNIQYF
J gene: TRBJ2-5; V gene: TRBV24-1; D gene: NA; clone size: once; CDR3 DNA: TGTGCCACCAGTGACCGAGGACAGAGCTTCCAAGAGACCCAGTACTTC; CDR3 protein: CATSDRGQSFQETQYF
J gene: TRBJ1-3; V gene: TRBV11-1; D gene: TRBD1; clone size: NA; CDR3 DNA: TGTGCCAGCAGCCTAACAGGGGGACTCACTGGAAACACCATATATTTT; CDR3 protein: CASSLTGGLTGNTIYF
J gene: TRBJ1-2; V gene: TRBV6-1; D gene: NA; clone size: few; CDR3 DNA: TGTGCCAGCAGTGACAACAGCAAAGGGGGCTATGGCTACACCTTC; CDR3 protein: CASSDNSKGGYGYTF
J gene: TRBJ1-2; V gene: TRBV6-4; D gene: TRBD1; clone size: NA; CDR3 DNA: TGTGCCAGCTCACCACAGGGGACGGTGAACTATGGCTACACCTTC; CDR3 protein: CASSPQGTVNYGYTF
J gene: TRBJ1-1; V gene: TRBV5-8; D gene: NA; clone size: NA; CDR3 DNA: TGTGCCAGCCCGGGGGGCACTGAAGCTTTCTTT; CDR3 protein: CASPGGTEAFF
J gene: TRBJ1-1; V gene: TRBV19; D gene: NA; clone size: NA; CDR3 DNA: TGTGCCAGTAGTATTTCTGTGAACACTGAAGCTTTCTTT; CDR3 protein: CASSISVNTEAFF
J gene: TRBJ1-5; V gene: TRBV28; D gene: TRBD1; clone size: few; CDR3 DNA: TGTGGGACAGGGGCTAATCAGCCCCAGCATTTT; CDR3 protein: CGTGANQPQHF
J gene: TRBJ1-2; V gene: TRBV19; D gene: NA; clone size: NA; CDR3 DNA: TGTGCCACGACCACCGACGGGGGTAGTGGTGGCTACACCTTC; CDR3 protein: CATTTDGGSGGYTF
J gene: TRBJ2-1; V gene: TRBV7-2; D gene: NA; clone size: NA; CDR3 DNA: TGTGCCAGCAACTATCCGGGACTGGGGGGCAATGAGCAGTTCTTC; CDR3 protein: CASNYPGLGGNEQFF
J gene: TRBJ2-3; V gene: TRBV18; D gene: TRBD1; clone size: NA; CDR3 DNA: TGTGCCAGCTCCTCGGGACAGGGGGATCATACTAGCACAGATACGCAGTATTTT; CDR3 protein: CASSSGQGDHTSTDTQYF